The 8 T cell receptor beta chains below were found in one sample sequenced in a study of blood T cell repertoires in COVID-19. Sequenced by immunoSEQ multiplex PCR; TCRdb stores in-frame clones only, minus some. This sample carries tens of thousands of clones, 75% to 80% of them seen once, and the ten largest clones take around 47%. The sequenced material came from peripheral blood. The receptors were gathered from a human donor in a cohort sampled during active COVID-19.

This clone was counted a single time. This CDR3 is CSVAPGGAESYEQYF. The CDR3 DNA follows: TGCAGCGTTGCCCCGGGGGGGGCGGAATCCTACGAGCAGTACTTC. The chain joins TRBV29-1 to TRBJ2-7; TRBD2 aligns across 8 bases. Germline V gene data show CDR1 as SQVTM and CDR2 as ANQGSEA. The length of the CDR3 is 15 residues. The ends lost 4 bases at V and 1 base at J; junction bases unmatched: 9.

The rearrangement uses TRBV3-1 (or the pseudogene TRBV3-2) and TRBJ2-5, with a weak D call TRBD1 (6 bases). CDR3 size: 15 residues. V dropped 0 bases and J dropped 5 bases, with 13 bases sitting between them. Germline CDR1 reads LGHDT; CDR2 reads YNNKEL (reference sequence). CDR3 sequence (DNA): TGTGCCAGCAGCCAAGAGCACAGGGCTCAGGAGACCCAGTACTTC. Amino acid sequence: CASSQEHRAQETQYF.

CDR3 DNA sequence: TGTGCCAGTAGTATAGATCAGAGGGATGGCTACACCTTC. Protein: CASSIDQRDGYTF. The chain combines TRBV19 with TRBJ1-2; D not resolved. The V gene's germline CDR1 is LNHDA and CDR2 SQIVND (reference sequence). V lost 0 bases to trimming and J lost 6 bases, with 8 bases between them. CDR3 length equals 13 residues.

This clone was observed a few times. This chain uses TRBV4-2 with TRBJ2-5; 7 positions agree with TRBD2. Germline V lookup: CDR1 LGHNA, CDR2 YNFKEQ. V shed 4 bases, J shed 3 bases, and the junction held 8 bases outside the gene matches. The CDR3 length is 15 residues. CDR3 nucleotides: TGTGCCAGCAGCCCAACCAAAGCGGGGAAAGAGACCCAGTACTTC. Translating it yields CASSPTKAGKETQYF.

The rearrangement uses TRBV29-1 and TRBJ2-3, with 7 bases identical to TRBD1. V lost 3 bases to trimming and J lost 6 bases; unmatched junction nucleotides: 15. This CDR3 contains 16 residues. The V gene's germline CDR1 is SQVTM and CDR2 ANQGSEA. The CDR3 loop reads CSVDGQEPKSVDTQYF. CDR3 DNA: TGCAGCGTTGACGGACAGGAGCCAAAAAGCGTGGATACGCAGTATTTT.

This sequence joins TRBV28 and TRBJ2-1; TRBD2 matches at 9 bases. Looked up from germline, CDR1 is MDHEN and CDR2 is SYDVKM. The CDR3 is 15 residues long. J was trimmed by 8 bases and V by 6 bases; bases with no gene match: 11. The CDR3 coding sequence is TGTGCCAGCAGCCCTTTAGGGGGCGGGAGGGATGAGCAGTTCTTC. Translated: CASSPLGGGRDEQFF.

The chain joins TRBV6-5 to TRBJ2-3; D is perhaps TRBD1 (5 bases). Germline V lookup: CDR1 MNHEY, CDR2 SVGAGI. The CDR3 extends over 15 amino acids. Trimming removed 2 bases from V and 1 base from J, with 10 bases in between. This CDR3 reads CASSYEAGRTDTQYF. The CDR3 region has the DNA TGTGCCAGCAGTTACGAGGCAGGGCGCACAGATACGCAGTATTTT.

The chain recombines TRBV25-1 with TRBJ2-5, with TRBD2 matching 7 bases. CDR1 and CDR2 (germline): MGHDK, SYGVNS. Unmatched junction bases numbered 4, after V lost 7 bases and J lost 2 bases. The CDR3 is 13 amino acids. CDR3 sequence reads: CASTAAGQETQYF. In DNA form, the CDR3 reads TGTGCCAGCACCGCAGCGGGGCAAGAGACCCAGTACTTC.